This T cell receptor (beta chain) was sequenced for a study of blood T cell repertoires in COVID-19. At the level of the study: Spain, Italy and the United States supplied samples that represented acute and convalescent COVID-19. The analysed material was cDNA or gDNA that came from T cells, B-cell-depleted T cells, or PBMCs.

The CDR3 is made up of 14 amino acids. Germline CDR1 reads SEHNR; CDR2 reads FQNEAQ (reference sequence). The ends were cut back, 6 bases at V and 1 base at J, with 12 bases in the middle. Sequenced by immunoSEQ multiplex PCR; TCRdb stores in-frame clones only, minus some. The sample holds over 75,000 clones, 75% to 85% seen once. Input material: peripheral blood. The V call is TRBV7-9, the J call TRBJ1-1; possible D gene TRBD1, 6 bases. The TCR comes from a woman between 70 and 85 years old with acute or convalescent COVID-19. Here the CDR3 DNA reads TGTGCCAGCAGTTCGGACAGCCCGAACACTGAAGCTTTCTTT. Amino acids: CASSSDSPNTEAFF. Filled out from reference TRBV7-9 and TRBJ1-1, the complete variable domain reads DTGVSQNPRHKITKRGQNVTFRCDPISEHNRLYWYRQTLGQGPEFLTYFQNEAQLEKSRLLSDRFSAERPKGSFSTLEIQRTEQGDSAMYLCASSSDSPNTEAFFGQGTRLTVV.